This TCR beta chain was retrieved from a study of T cells in Graves' hyperthyroidism and ophthalmopathy. TCR beta CDR3 sequences were amplified from RNA transcripts. When the TCR CDR3 underwent first-round RT-PCR, the HTBI primer set was used. TCRdb re-called the multiplex PCR reads with MiXCR, one entry per CDR3 protein. The sample includes 400,000 to 500,000 distinct CDR3 sequences, 14% to 15% of them seen just once. For this clonotype: Antigen unknown.

Each person with ophthalmopathy scored at least 3 on the Clinical Activity Score, reached NOSPECS grade 4 or higher, and had been ill under 3 months. Uncontrolled infection, other autoimmune disease, pregnancy and lactation each barred patients from inclusion. PBMCs came from around 10 ml fresh peripheral blood. General observations from the study: Model output signaled ophthalmopathy a median approximately 6 months ahead of onset.

Source material: blood. The receptor was derived from a man between 18 and 29 years old with Graves' ophthalmopathy.

The CDR3 sequence is CASTTGLAGGGNEQFF. The DNA for the CDR3 is TGTGCCAGCACCACGGGACTAGCGGGAGGAGGGAATGAGCAGTTCTTC. This chain uses TRBV6-2 or TRBV6-3 with TRBJ2-1; 15 bases match TRBD2. Germline lookup yields CDR1 MNHEY and CDR2 SVGEGT. V was clipped by 7 bases and J by 7 bases; unmatched bases: 8. The CDR3 sequence is 16 residues long.